Given below is one T cell receptor (beta chain) in context. What it recognizes is unknown. Germline CDR1 SGHNT, CDR2 YENEEA. Trimming took 5 bases from V and 6 from J, leaving 19 bases between them. The CDR3 is made up of 16 amino acids. This sample was included in a study of graft-versus-host responses after intestinal transplantation. Study information: Recipients had multivisceral, liver-intestinal, or isolated intestinal transplants. Anti-thymocyte globulin served as induction for all recipients, who then took tacrolimus and steroids for approximately three years.

Study-wide points: GvH clones surfaced in recipient marrow, some emerging earlier in ileum or blood. Across patients carrying graft-donor T cell macrochimerism, allografts held high graft-versus-host to host-versus-graft clonal ratios.

Clones were sequenced by immunoSEQ multiplex PCR, and TCRdb holds only the in-frame ones, with some missing. In the table there are 96,000 or so clones, 80% to 95% of which are singletons. This clonotype originated in a human donor who received an intestinal transplant. The sample here was unstimulated CD4+ T cells sorted from spleen or lymph node cells, taken before intestinal transplant. This chain uses TRBV11-3 with TRBJ1-4; D is possibly TRBD1 (6 bases). DNA of the CDR3: TGTGCCAGCAGCCCGCGAGGGCAGGGGTTGGATGAAAAACTGTTTTTT. Translated: CASSPRGQGLDEKLFF.